The 23 T cell receptor beta chains presented below share a single source sample, sequenced in a study of glioma-infiltrating T cells. Amplification of TCR alpha and beta CDR3 regions from RNA used iRepertoire nested multiplex PCR. One entry per CDR3 protein results from TCRdb running MiXCR on the multiplex PCR reads. Here the sample spans about 410,000 distinct CDR3 sequences, roughly 41% being singletons. The material sequenced was glioma tissue, nonneoplastic brain tissue, or PBMCs (not recorded which). The receptors stem from a human donor with low-grade glioma or glioblastoma, undergoing nonglioma brain surgery, or in good health (not recorded which).

This clonotype has a single count. This chain connects TRBV3-1 to TRBJ2-2, with D uncertain. CDR3 length: 16 residues. From germline, CDR1 is LGHDT and CDR2 YNNKEL (reference sequence). V was cut by 5 bases and J by 0 bases, with 13 bases left in between. The CDR3 protein is CASSEVAVTNTGELFF. CDR3 nucleotides: TGTGCCAGCAGCGAAGTCGCGGTTACGAACACCGGGGAGCTGTTTTTT.

Note on this clonotype: At one of its ends the junction is not consistent with the germline gene, which may arise from a read error. The rearrangement joins TRBV27 to TRBJ1-1, with D possibly matching TRBD1 (5 bases). Germline CDR1 and CDR2: MNHEY and SMNVEV (reference sequence). There are 13 residues in the CDR3. The CDR3 coding sequence is TGTGCCAGCAGTTTCGGGGGGAACACTGAAGCTTCCTTT. Translated, it gives CASSFGGNTEASF.

Only a few counts were recorded for this clonotype. The CDR3 nucleotides are TGTGCCAGTGACGAGACCCACCCCGGATCCTACAATGAGCAGTTCTTC. Its translation is CASDETHPGSYNEQFF. This rearrangement joins TRBV2 to TRBJ2-1; the D is unclear. CDR1 and CDR2 (germline): SNHLY, FYNNEI. Trimming stripped 9 bases from V and 1 base from J, with 19 bases between. The CDR3 contains 16 residues. The full variable domain, in which reference TRBV2 and TRBJ2-1 provide the parts outside the CDR3, is EPEVTQTPSHQVTQMGQEVILRCVPISNHLYFYWYRQILGQKVEFLVSFYNNEISEKSEIFDDQFSVERPDGSNFTLKIRSTKLEDSAMYFCASDETHPGSYNEQFFGPGTRLTVL.

The gene calls are TRBV7-2 and TRBJ1-3, with D possibly TRBD1 on 5 matching bases. This CDR3 spans 16 amino acids. Germline CDR1 SGHTA, CDR2 FQGNSA. V dropped 6 bases and J dropped 0 bases, with 15 bases sitting between them. The DNA for the CDR3 is TGTGCCAGCAGTCACGGACAATCAAGCTCTGGAAACACCATATATTTT. It translates to CASSHGQSSSGNTIYF.

With regard to this clonotype: A much larger clone lies a single base off, so this may be a read error. The missing conserved phenylalanine or tryptophan at the end of this CDR3 makes a read error likely. This rearrangement joins TRBV6-2 or TRBV6-3 to TRBJ2-7; a possible D gene is TRBD2 (6 bases). The V and J ends lost 5 bases and 4 bases respectively, with 21 bases between them. Germline V gives CDR1 MNHEY, CDR2 SVGEGT. CDR3 size: 16 residues. The CDR3 loop is CASSLGLGDSTYEQYL. The CDR3 DNA follows: TGTGCCAGCAGTCTCGGTCTAGGGGACTCGACTTACGAGCAGTACCTC.

As regards this clonotype: The junction departs from the called germline gene at one end, perhaps through a read error. V gene TRBV7-2 combines with J gene TRBJ2-2; D is ambiguous. Germline values: CDR1 SGHTA, CDR2 FQGNSA. This CDR3 region has 15 residues. CDR3 sequence: CACSRGVTDTGELFF. In nucleotides, the CDR3 is TGTGCCTGCAGCCGCGGAGTGACGGACACCGGGGAGCTGTTTTTT.

The sample holds a few counts of this clonotype. The chain is built from TRBV5-4 and TRBJ2-5, with D unresolved. Germline CDR1 SGHNT, CDR2 YYREEE (reference sequence). V was shortened by 5 bases and J by 2 bases, with 13 bases between the two germline ends. The CDR3 covers 14 residues. CDR3 loop: CASSLVGLQETQYF. The CDR3 region has the DNA TGTGCCAGCAGTTTAGTGGGCCTGCAAGAGACCCAGTACTTC.

This clonotype came up many times. The rearrangement links TRBV6-1 to TRBJ2-5; weak D call: TRBD2 (6 bases). V lost 3 bases to trimming and J lost 4 bases, with 12 bases between them. This CDR3 has 14 residues. CDR1 is MNHNS, CDR2 SASEGT, per germline. The CDR3 bases are TGTGCCAGCAGTGATAGACTAGTGCGAGAGACCCAGTACTTC. This gives the protein CASSDRLVRETQYF.

Turning to this clonotype: A read error may explain this, as a much larger clone is one base away. The gene calls are TRBV6-1 and TRBJ2-1; D gene uncertain. Trimming took 6 bases from V and 11 from J, leaving 11 bases between them. This CDR3 has 11 residues. Germline loops: CDR1 MNHNS, CDR2 SASEGT. In DNA, the CDR3 is TGTGCCAGCAGCCCACTTGATAAGCAGTTCTTC. This codes for CASSPLDKQFF.

The chain combines TRBV6-2 or TRBV6-3 with TRBJ2-7; D is unclear. Per the germline V gene, CDR1 is MNHEY and CDR2 is SVGEGT. CDR3 length equals 10 residues. V gave up 8 bases and J gave up 10 bases, with 12 bases separating them. CDR3 coding DNA: TGTGCCAGCCCCGGATGGAACCAGTACTTC. Encoded protein: CASPGWNQYF.

Many counts were recorded for this clonotype. This sequence joins TRBV6-1 and TRBJ2-7, with TRBD1 matching 12 bases. The germline CDR1 and CDR2 sequences are MNHNS and SASEGT. The J segment lost 4 bases and the V segment lost 9 bases, leaving 10 bases of the junction unmatched. The CDR3 length is 15 residues. The DNA of the CDR3 is TGTGCCAGTCTCCCCCGGGACAGGGGGCCTTACGAGCAGTACTTC. It is translated as CASLPRDRGPYEQYF.

The table lists this clonotype with a few counts. This chain uses TRBV4-3 with TRBJ2-3; 9 bases are a match to TRBD2. The CDR3 contains 18 residues. Trimming removed 0 bases from V and 1 base from J; junction bases left unmatched: 8. CDR1 is LGHNA, CDR2 YSLEER, per germline. In nucleotides, the CDR3 is TGCGCCAGCAGCCAAGATTTGGCTAGCGGGGCCCGCACAGATACGCAGTATTTT. This gives the protein CASSQDLASGARTDTQYF.

The genes are TRBV5-1 and TRBJ2-3; tentative D call: TRBD2 (6 bases). Between the trimmed V and J ends, which lost 0 bases and 5 bases, there was a span of 16 bases. The germline gives CDR1 SGHRS, CDR2 YFSETQ. The CDR3 extends over 16 amino acids. CDR3: CASSLGDWTARDTQYF. CDR3 nucleotide sequence: TGCGCCAGCAGCTTGGGGGACTGGACGGCCAGAGATACGCAGTATTTT.

Notes on this clonotype: A much larger clone differs from this one at a single base, so this may be a read error. The chain combines TRBV6-2 or TRBV6-3 with TRBJ2-3; D not certain. The germline V gene encodes CDR1 MNHEY and CDR2 SVGEGT. Trimming stripped 2 bases from V and 7 bases from J, with 4 bases between. The CDR3 totals 11 residues. The CDR3 nucleotides are TGTGCCAGCAGTTACCATAATACGCAGTATTTT. Translation gives CASSYHNTQYF.

This clonotype showed up just once. The CDR3 spells CSAKTGQNTGELFF. The CDR3 DNA is TGCAGCGCAAAAACAGGTCAAAACACCGGGGAGCTGTTTTTT. The J gene is TRBJ2-2, the V gene TRBV29-1; TRBD1 is a possible D gene (5 bases). This CDR3 has 14 residues. V lost 7 bases and J lost 2, with 14 bases in between. From germline, CDR1 is SQVTM and CDR2 ANQGSEA.

On this clonotype itself: The junction and the germline gene differ at one end; a read error may be behind it. The rearrangement links TRBV6-5 to TRBJ1-5, with D tentatively TRBD1 (5 bases). This CDR3 comprises 16 residues. From germline, CDR1 is MNHEY and CDR2 SVGAGI. The CDR3 nucleotides read TGTGCCATCAGTGAGTCGAAGGGGTTTAGCAATCAGCCCCAGCATTTT. As protein: CAISESKGFSNQPQHF.

The chain joins TRBV18 to TRBJ2-3; D is uncertain. Trimming shortened V by 5 bases and J by 2 bases, and 8 bases separated the two germline ends. Germline-derived CDR1 and CDR2 are KGHSH and LQKENI. The CDR3 has 13 residues. The CDR3 loop is CASSKGNTDTQYF. The CDR3 nucleotides read TGTGCCAGCTCAAAAGGGAACACAGATACGCAGTATTTT.

This clonotype was detected ten times or more. This chain uses TRBV15 with TRBJ2-3; 15 bases fit TRBD2. Trimming cost V 5 bases and J 3 bases; bases outside gene matches: 6. Germline CDR1 is LNHNV and CDR2 is YYDKDF (reference sequence). CDR3 length equals 17 residues. Written as DNA, the CDR3 is TGTGCCACCAGCCCCGGGACTAGCGGGAGGTTGACAGATACGCAGTATTTT. It codes for CATSPGTSGRLTDTQYF.

A remark on this clonotype: Since a much larger clone is just one base distant, this may be a read error. The chain is built from TRBV15 and TRBJ2-1; maybe TRBD2 (5 bases). The CDR3 sequence is 16 residues long. CDR1 is LNHNV, CDR2 YYDKDF, per germline (reference sequence). The CDR3 region is CATSRPPRAPSNEQLF. The CDR3, as DNA: TGTGCCACCAGCAGGCCCCCGCGGGCGCCTAGTAATGAGCAGTTATTC.

The genes are TRBV6-2 or TRBV6-3 and TRBJ2-1; 7 nucleotides line up with TRBD1. From germline, CDR1 is MNHEY and CDR2 SVGEGT. Unmatched junction bases numbered 12, after V lost 5 bases and J lost 2 bases. The CDR3 runs 17 residues. The CDR3 coding sequence is TGTGCCAGCAGTCCTACGGGGACAGCTTTCCCCTACAATGAGCAGTTCTTC. Translated, it gives CASSPTGTAFPYNEQFF.

This clonotype appeared many times. This chain uses TRBV4-3 with TRBJ1-1; no reliable D call. CDR3 length: 13 amino acids. Germline lookup yields CDR1 LGHNA and CDR2 YSLEER. The ends were cut back, 3 bases at V and 0 bases at J, with 5 bases in the middle. CDR3 in amino acids: CASSQRVNTEAFF. The CDR3 nucleotides read TGCGCCAGCAGCCAGAGGGTGAACACTGAAGCTTTCTTT.

As for this clonotype: A read error may be the cause here, since a much bigger clone is one base away. The V and J genes are TRBV28 and TRBJ1-2; D is possibly TRBD1 (5 bases). CDR3 size: 16 residues. Germline V lookup: CDR1 MDHEN, CDR2 SYDVKM. With 1 base removed from V and 8 bases from J, the gap between germline ends came to 20 bases. CDR3 coding DNA: TGTGCCAGCAGTTTATCCCTGTTGAGGGGCCCAACCGGCTACACCTTC. This gives the protein CASSLSLLRGPTGYTF.

This clonotype was detected ten times or more. In DNA, the CDR3 is TGTGCCAGCATCAGGGGAGGCCAGCCCCAGCATTTT. This codes for CASIRGGQPQHF. The chain recombines TRBV28 with TRBJ1-5; maybe TRBD1 (6 bases). With 7 bases removed from V and 7 bases from J, the gap between germline ends came to 11 bases. The germline V gene encodes CDR1 MDHEN and CDR2 SYDVKM. The CDR3 has 12 amino acids.